Reported below is one T cell receptor (beta chain). The data belong to a study of blood T cell repertoires in COVID-19. Study as a whole: The samples span acute and convalescent COVID-19 from the United States, Italy and Spain. PBMCs, B-cell-depleted T cells, or T cells were the source of the cDNA or gDNA that made up the material.

Trimming took off 0 bases at V and 2 bases at J, with 16 bases between the two ends. The CDR3 covers 17 residues. Germline lookup yields CDR1 SGHAT and CDR2 FQDESV (reference sequence). Original handling: By means of reference gene primer amplification, nucleated cell counts were estimated. TCRdb keeps only in-frame clones here, not all; method: immunoSEQ multiplex PCR. D and trimming were read from the DNA, whereas the V and J calls and clone size are those reported in that table. Seen here are about 69,000 clones, 79% observed once, and the top ten hold 15% to 20%. The clonotype was recovered from a man in his fifties or sixties with acute or convalescent COVID-19. What was sequenced was peripheral blood. This sequence joins TRBV11-1 and TRBJ2-5, with a possible D match to TRBD1 (6 bases). The CDR3 region is CASSLAPPGQMQETQYF. In DNA form, the CDR3 reads TGTGCCAGCAGCTTAGCTCCCCCGGGACAAATGCAAGAGACCCAGTACTTC.